This T cell receptor beta chain was found in a study of shared clonotypes between healthy human individuals. The study's findings and limits: Depth of sequencing was expected to influence donor clonotype sharing. Clonotypes which were not shared had lower generation probabilities than clonotypes that all four donors shared. Memory subsets had estimated richness that was generally smaller than that of naive subsets. Clonotype sharing across a few donors was observed for about 4.8% of naive CD4 clonotypes.

CD45RO-negative, CCR7-positively selected cells formed the naive CD8 fraction, excluding terminally differentiated effector memory CD45RA+ cells. This table comes from immunoSEQ multiplex PCR, and its TCRdb copy is limited to in-frame clones, with some not included. The sample lists roughly 2,000,000 clones; roughly 94% were seen once. Germline CDR1 reads SGHVS; CDR2 reads FQNEAQ. V was pared by 2 bases and J by 0 bases, with 1 base between. The CDR3 runs to 12 residues. The count of this clone is one. No antigen is known for it. A single base separates this from a much larger clone, so it may be a read error. Other nucleotide sequences from this sample produce the same CDR3.

The rearrangement uses TRBV7-8 and TRBJ1-1; unclear D gene. This TCR derives from a man between 18 and 29 years old in good health. The sequenced material came from naive CD8+ T cells sorted from blood. The CDR3 nucleotides read TGTGCCAGCAGCTTACTGAACACTGAAGCTTTCTTT. Translation gives CASSLLNTEAFF. The full variable domain, rest sourced from reference TRBV7-8 and TRBJ1-1, is GAGVSQSPRYKVAKRGQDVALRCDPISGHVSLFWYQQALGQGPEFLTYFQNEAQLDKSGLPSDRFFAERPEGSVSTLKIQRTQQEDSAVYLCASSLLNTEAFFGQGTRLTVV.